Sequencing of this TCR beta chain was carried out in a study of CD8+ T cells in alopecia areata. Deletions cut 5 bases from V and 0 bases from J, with 2 bases between. Germline values: CDR1 MNHNS, CDR2 SASEGT. The CDR3 extends over 12 amino acids. This sample's treatment: oral pan-JAK inhibitor, 5-10 mg twice daily. Reverse transcribed after extraction, RNA yielded cDNA as the sequencing template. Generated by immunoSEQ multiplex PCR, the TCRdb table keeps only in-frame clones and is missing some. Among tens of thousands of clones, 70% to 85% were seen once, and the ten largest hold roughly 17%. The sequence was obtained from a human donor with alopecia areata. Sequences were derived from CD8+ T cells sorted from blood, sampled around week 46, from a patient treated with tofacitinib. The chain has TRBV6-1 and TRBJ1-5; D remains unclear. The CDR3 protein is CASSNSNQPQHF. CDR3 sequence (DNA): TGTGCCAGCAGTAATAGCAATCAGCCCCAGCATTTT.